The entry that follows covers one T cell receptor (beta chain) sequence. Its antigen is unidentified. The data belong to a study of response to subunit inactivated influenza vaccine. Broader study findings: Authors suggested few new T cells are recruited by each seasonal influenza vaccination.

TCRdb recomputed calls from the RT-PCR reads with MiXCR, one row per CDR3 protein. The sample yields 710,000 or so distinct CDR3 sequences, 15% to 18% seen once. The TCR originated in a man over 45 who received an inactivated influenza vaccine. Sequenced material: PBMCs from blood, taken about 13 days after vaccination.

The CDR3 region is CSARDAQGNTIYF. The CDR3 nucleotides are TGCAGTGCTAGAGATGCACAGGGCAACACCATATATTTT. V is TRBV20-1 and J is TRBJ1-3, with D maybe TRBD1 (6 bases). Germline CDR1 and CDR2: DFQATT and SNEGSKA (reference sequence). This CDR3 has 13 residues. V shed 0 bases and J shed 7 bases, with 10 bases lying between them.